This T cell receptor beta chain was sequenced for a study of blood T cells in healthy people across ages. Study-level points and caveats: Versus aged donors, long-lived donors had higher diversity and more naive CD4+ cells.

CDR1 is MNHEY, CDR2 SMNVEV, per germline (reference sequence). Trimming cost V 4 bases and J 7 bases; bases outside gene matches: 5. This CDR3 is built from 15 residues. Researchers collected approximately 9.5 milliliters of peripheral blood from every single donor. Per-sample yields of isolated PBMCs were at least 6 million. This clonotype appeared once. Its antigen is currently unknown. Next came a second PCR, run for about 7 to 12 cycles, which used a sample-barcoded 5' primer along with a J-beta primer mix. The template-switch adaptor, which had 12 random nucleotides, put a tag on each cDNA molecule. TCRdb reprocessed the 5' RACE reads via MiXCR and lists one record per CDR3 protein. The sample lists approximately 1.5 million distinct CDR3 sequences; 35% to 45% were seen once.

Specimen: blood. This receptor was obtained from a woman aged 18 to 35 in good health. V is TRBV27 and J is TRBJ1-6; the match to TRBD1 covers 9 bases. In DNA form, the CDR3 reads TGTGCCAGCAGTTACGGGACAGGGCCCAATTCACCCCTCCACTTT. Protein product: CASSYGTGPNSPLHF.